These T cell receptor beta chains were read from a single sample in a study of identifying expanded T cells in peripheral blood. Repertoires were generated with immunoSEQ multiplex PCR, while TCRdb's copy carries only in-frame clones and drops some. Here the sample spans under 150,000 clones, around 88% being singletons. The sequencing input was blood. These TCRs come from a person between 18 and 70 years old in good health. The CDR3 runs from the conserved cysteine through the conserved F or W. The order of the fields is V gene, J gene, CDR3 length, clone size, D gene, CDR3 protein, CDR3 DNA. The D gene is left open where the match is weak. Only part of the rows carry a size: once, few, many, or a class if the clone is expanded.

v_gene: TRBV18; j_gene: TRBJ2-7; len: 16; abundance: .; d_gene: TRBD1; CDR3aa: CASSPVGTDISYEQYF; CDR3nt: TGTGCCAGCTCACCCGTCGGGACAGATATTAGTTACGAGCAGTACTTC
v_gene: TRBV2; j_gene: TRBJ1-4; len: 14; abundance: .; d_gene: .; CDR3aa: CASTKDMPNEKLFF; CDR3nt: TGTGCCAGCACCAAAGACATGCCTAATGAAAAACTGTTTTTT
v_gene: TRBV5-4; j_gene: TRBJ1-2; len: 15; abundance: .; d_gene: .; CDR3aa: CASSWQRDGAKGYTF; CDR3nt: TGTGCCAGCAGCTGGCAAAGGGACGGAGCTAAAGGCTACACCTTC
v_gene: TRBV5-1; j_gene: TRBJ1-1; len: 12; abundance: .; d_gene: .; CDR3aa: CASRVGDTEAFF; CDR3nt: TGCGCCAGCAGGGTAGGGGACACTGAAGCTTTCTTT
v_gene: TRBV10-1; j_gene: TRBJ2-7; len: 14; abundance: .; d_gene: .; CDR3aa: CASTRDRTRGEQYF; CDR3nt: TGCGCCAGCACCAGAGACAGGACTCGGGGCGAGCAGTACTTC
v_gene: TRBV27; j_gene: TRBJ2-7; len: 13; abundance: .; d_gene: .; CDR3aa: CASSSGPGTVAYF; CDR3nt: TGTGCCAGCAGTTCGGGGCCCGGGACGGTGGCCTACTTC
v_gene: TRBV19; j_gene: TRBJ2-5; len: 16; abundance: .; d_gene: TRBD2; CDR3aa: CASSIDQLAVQETQYF; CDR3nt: TGTGCCAGTAGTATAGACCAACTAGCGGTCCAAGAGACCCAGTACTTC
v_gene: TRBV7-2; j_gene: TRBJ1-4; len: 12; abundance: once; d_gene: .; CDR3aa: CASSVGGAKLFF; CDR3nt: TGTGCCAGCAGTGTGGGGGGGGCTAAGCTGTTTTTT
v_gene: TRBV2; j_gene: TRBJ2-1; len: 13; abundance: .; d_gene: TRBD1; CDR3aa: CASGWDRGNEQFF; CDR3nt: TGTGCCAGCGGGTGGGACAGGGGAAATGAGCAGTTCTTC
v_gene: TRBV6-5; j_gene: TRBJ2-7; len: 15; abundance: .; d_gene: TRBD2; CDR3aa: CASSSSGSEAYEQYF; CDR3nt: TGTGCCAGCAGCTCCAGCGGGAGTGAAGCCTACGAGCAGTACTTC
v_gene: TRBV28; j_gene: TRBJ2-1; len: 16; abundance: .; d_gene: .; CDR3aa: CASSLWRAGSYNEQFF; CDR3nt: TGTGCCAGCAGTTTATGGCGGGCCGGATCCTACAATGAGCAGTTCTTC
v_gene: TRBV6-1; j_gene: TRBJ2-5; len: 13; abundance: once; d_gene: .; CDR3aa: CASRWGFQETQYF; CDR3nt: TGTGCCTCTCGATGGGGATTCCAAGAGACCCAGTACTTC
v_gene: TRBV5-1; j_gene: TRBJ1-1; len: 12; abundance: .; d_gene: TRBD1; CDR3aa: CASSPGQGGAFF; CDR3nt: TGCGCCAGCAGCCCGGGACAGGGTGGCGCTTTCTTT
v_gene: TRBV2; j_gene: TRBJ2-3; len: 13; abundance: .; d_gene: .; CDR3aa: CASSEGPTDTQYF; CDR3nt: TGTGCCAGCAGTGAGGGTCCCACAGATACGCAGTATTTT
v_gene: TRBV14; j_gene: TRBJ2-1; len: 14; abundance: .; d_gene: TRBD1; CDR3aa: CASSRDRVYNEQFF; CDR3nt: TGTGCCAGCAGCCGGGACAGGGTCTACAATGAGCAGTTCTTC
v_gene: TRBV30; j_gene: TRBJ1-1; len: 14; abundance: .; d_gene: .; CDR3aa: CASTDGGARTEAFF; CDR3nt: TGTGCGTCCACGGATGGGGGGGCGCGAACTGAAGCTTTCTTT
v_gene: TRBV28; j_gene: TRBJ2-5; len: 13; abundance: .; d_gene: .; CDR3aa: CASSFPAQETQYF; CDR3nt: TGTGCCAGCAGTTTTCCGGCCCAAGAGACCCAGTACTTC
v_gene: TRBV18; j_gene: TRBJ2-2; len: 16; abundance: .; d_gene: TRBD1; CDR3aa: CASSLLAGGTTGELFF; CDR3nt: TGTGCCAGCTCACTCTTAGCAGGGGGAACCACCGGGGAGCTGTTTTTT
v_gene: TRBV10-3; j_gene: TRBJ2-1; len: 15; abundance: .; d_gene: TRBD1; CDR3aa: CAIGEDRGISNEQFF; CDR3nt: TGTGCCATCGGGGAGGACAGGGGCATAAGTAATGAGCAGTTCTTC
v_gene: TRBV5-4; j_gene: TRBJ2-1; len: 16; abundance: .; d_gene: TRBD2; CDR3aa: CASSLGSSGGYNEQFF; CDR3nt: TGTGCCAGCAGCTTGGGATCCAGCGGGGGTTACAATGAGCAGTTCTTC
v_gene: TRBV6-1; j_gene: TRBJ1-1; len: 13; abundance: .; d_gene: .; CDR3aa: CASRRQLNTEAFF; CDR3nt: TGTGCCAGCAGGAGACAGCTGAACACTGAAGCTTTCTTT
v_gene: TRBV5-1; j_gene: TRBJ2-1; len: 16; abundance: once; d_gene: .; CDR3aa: CASAPPGGSSYNEQFF; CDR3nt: TGCGCCAGCGCGCCACCTGGGGGGAGCTCCTACAATGAGCAGTTCTTC
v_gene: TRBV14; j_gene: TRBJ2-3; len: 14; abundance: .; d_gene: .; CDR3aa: CASSQGLSTDTQYF; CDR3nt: TGTGCCAGCAGCCAAGGGTTAAGCACAGATACGCAGTATTTT
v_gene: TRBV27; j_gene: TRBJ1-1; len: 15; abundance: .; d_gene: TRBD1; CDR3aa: CASRPDRGTNTEAFF; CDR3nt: TGTGCCAGCAGGCCCGACAGGGGGACGAACACTGAAGCTTTCTTT
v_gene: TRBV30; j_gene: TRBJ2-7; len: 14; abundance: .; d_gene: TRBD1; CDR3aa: CAWERDRSPYEQYF; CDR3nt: TGTGCCTGGGAAAGGGACAGGAGCCCCTACGAGCAGTACTTC
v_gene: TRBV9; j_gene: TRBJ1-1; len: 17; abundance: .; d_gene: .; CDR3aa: CASSVGLEGGANTEAFF; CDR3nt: TGTGCCAGCAGCGTAGGCCTCGAGGGCGGGGCCAACACTGAAGCTTTCTTT
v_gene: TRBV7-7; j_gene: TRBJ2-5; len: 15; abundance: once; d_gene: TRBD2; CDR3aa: CASSPSGGEGETQYF; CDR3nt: TGTGCCAGCAGCCCTAGCGGGGGGGAGGGAGAGACCCAGTACTTC
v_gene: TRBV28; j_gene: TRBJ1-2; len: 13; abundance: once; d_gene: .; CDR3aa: CASKLGPNYGYTF; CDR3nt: TGTGCCAGCAAGCTCGGGCCAAACTATGGCTACACCTTC
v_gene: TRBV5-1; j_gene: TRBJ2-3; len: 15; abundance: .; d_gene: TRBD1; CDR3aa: CASSLGTGIRDTQYF; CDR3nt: TGCGCCAGCAGCCTCGGGACAGGGATTAGAGATACGCAGTATTTT
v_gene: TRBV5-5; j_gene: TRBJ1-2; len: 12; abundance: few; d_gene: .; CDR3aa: CASTLGWGGYTF; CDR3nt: TGTGCCAGCACCTTGGGGTGGGGTGGCTACACCTTC
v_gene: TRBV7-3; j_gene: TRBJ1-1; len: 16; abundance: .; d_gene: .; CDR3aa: CASRSKLGTVSTEAFF; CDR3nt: TGTGCCAGCAGGTCTAAATTAGGGACGGTATCCACTGAAGCTTTCTTT
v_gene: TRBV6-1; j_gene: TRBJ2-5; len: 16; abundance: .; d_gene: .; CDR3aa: CASSERGHRPQETQYF; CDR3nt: TGTGCCAGCAGTGAACGGGGGCACAGGCCCCAAGAGACCCAGTACTTC
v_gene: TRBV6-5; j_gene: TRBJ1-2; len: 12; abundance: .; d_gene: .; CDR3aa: CASKRYTYGYTF; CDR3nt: TGTGCCAGCAAAAGATACACCTATGGCTACACCTTC
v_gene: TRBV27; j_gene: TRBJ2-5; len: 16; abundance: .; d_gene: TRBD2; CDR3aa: CASSLFPAGVGETQYF; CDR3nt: TGTGCCAGCAGTTTATTCCCAGCGGGAGTAGGAGAGACCCAGTACTTC
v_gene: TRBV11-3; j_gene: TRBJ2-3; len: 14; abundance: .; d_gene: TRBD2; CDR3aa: CASSVRTSGHTQYF; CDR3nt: TGTGCCAGCAGCGTGCGGACTAGTGGACATACGCAGTATTTT
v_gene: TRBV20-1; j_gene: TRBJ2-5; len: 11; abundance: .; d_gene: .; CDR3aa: CSRRRQETQYF; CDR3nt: TGCAGTAGGAGGCGCCAAGAGACCCAGTACTTC
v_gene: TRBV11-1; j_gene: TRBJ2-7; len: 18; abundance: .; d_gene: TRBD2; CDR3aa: CASSLGPTGGAFSYEQYF; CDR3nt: TGTGCCAGCAGCTTAGGCCCCACCGGGGGGGCCTTTTCCTACGAGCAGTACTTC
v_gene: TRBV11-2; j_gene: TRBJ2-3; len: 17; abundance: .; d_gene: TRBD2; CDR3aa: CASSRTSGRLGTDTQYF; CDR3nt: TGTGCCAGCAGCAGGACTAGCGGGAGGTTGGGCACAGATACGCAGTATTTT
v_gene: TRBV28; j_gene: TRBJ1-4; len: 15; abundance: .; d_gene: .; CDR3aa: CASKSQGVSNEKLFF; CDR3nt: TGTGCCAGCAAGTCGCAGGGTGTATCTAATGAAAAACTGTTTTTT
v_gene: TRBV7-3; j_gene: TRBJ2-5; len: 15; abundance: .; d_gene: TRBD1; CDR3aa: CASSLRTGPQETQYF; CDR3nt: TGTGCCAGCAGCTTAAGGACAGGGCCTCAAGAGACCCAGTACTTC
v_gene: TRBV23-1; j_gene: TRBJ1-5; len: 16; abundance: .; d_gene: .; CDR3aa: CASSQLGAPSNQPQHF; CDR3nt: TGCGCCAGCAGTCAACTGGGGGCTCCTAGCAATCAGCCCCAGCATTTT
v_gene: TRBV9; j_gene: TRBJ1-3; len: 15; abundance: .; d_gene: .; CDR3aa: CASSLGQSSGNTIYF; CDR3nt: TGTGCCAGCAGCCTAGGACAGAGTTCTGGAAACACCATATATTTT
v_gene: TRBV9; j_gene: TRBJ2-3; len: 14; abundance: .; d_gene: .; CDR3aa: CASSVSIGEDTQYF; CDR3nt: TGTGCCAGCAGCGTATCCATCGGGGAGGATACGCAGTATTTT
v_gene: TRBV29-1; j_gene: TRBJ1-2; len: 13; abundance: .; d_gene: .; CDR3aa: CSVEDHRNYGYTF; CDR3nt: TGCAGCGTTGAAGATCACAGGAACTATGGCTACACCTTC
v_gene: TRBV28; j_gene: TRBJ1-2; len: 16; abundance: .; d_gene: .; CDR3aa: CASSHNFRTEFNGYTF; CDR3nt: TGTGCCAGCAGTCACAATTTCCGGACAGAATTCAATGGCTACACCTTC
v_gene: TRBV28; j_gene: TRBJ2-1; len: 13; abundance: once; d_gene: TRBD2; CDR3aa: CASSFGLAGGGFF; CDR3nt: TGTGCCAGCAGTTTCGGCCTAGCGGGAGGTGGATTCTTC
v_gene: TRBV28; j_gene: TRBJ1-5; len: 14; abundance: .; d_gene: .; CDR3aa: CASSAGHGAGPQHF; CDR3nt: TGTGCCAGCAGTGCTGGACACGGGGCAGGGCCCCAGCATTTT